Following are 16 T cell receptor beta chains from one sample sequenced in a study of molecular identifiers for immune sequencing clone quantification. TCRdb passed the PCR reads through MiXCR, listing each CDR3 protein once. Of about 640,000 distinct CDR3 sequences listed, about 20% are singletons. The sequenced material came from naive CD8+ T cells from blood, with Jurkat cell RNA spiked in. The subset denotes: FACS-sorted CD8+CD4-CCR7+CD45RA+ naive T cells. The origin of the receptors is a human donor in good health. Some libraries in this study had Jurkat cell RNA spiked in.

At least ten counts were recorded for this clonotype. V gene TRBV4-3 combines with J gene TRBJ1-2; D unresolved. The CDR3 loop spans 15 amino acids. Germline CDR1 and CDR2: LGHNA and YSLEER. V was shortened by 0 bases and J by 2 bases, with 10 bases between the two germline ends. DNA for the CDR3: TGCGCCAGCAGCCAAGATTTAACCACAAACTATGGCTACACCTTC. Encoded protein: CASSQDLTTNYGYTF.

This clonotype was detected only a few times. J is TRBJ2-7 and V is TRBV27, with 14 bases fitting TRBD2. V was clipped by 3 bases and J by 5 bases; unmatched bases: 12. This CDR3 region has 18 residues. Germline lookup yields CDR1 MNHEY and CDR2 SMNVEV (reference sequence). In nucleotides, the CDR3 is TGTGCCAGCAGTTTGGACGGGACTAGCGGGAGCCTATTCCACGAGCAGTACTTC. Translation gives CASSLDGTSGSLFHEQYF.

The chain recombines TRBV27 with TRBJ2-1, with 14 bases that match TRBD2. Germline V gene sequence: CDR1 MNHEY, CDR2 SMNVEV (reference sequence). The CDR3 consists of 19 residues. V lost 0 bases and J lost 12; bases outside the gene matches: 16. CDR3: CASSLSLGLAGVGADGQFF. In nucleotides, the CDR3 is TGTGCCAGCAGTTTATCCCTGGGACTAGCGGGAGTCGGCGCGGATGGGCAGTTCTTC.

This clonotype was recorded many times. V gene TRBV12-3 or TRBV12-4 combines with J gene TRBJ2-2; no firm D call. The CDR3 spans 13 residues. V was pared by 3 bases and J by 7 bases, with 9 bases between. CDR3 nucleotide sequence: TGTGCCAGCAGTTTGGTCCCTGGCGGGGAGCTGTTTTTT. Translation gives CASSLVPGGELFF.

As concerns this clonotype: A clone one base away is much larger, so this may be a read error. The conserved closing phenylalanine or tryptophan is absent in this CDR3, likely reflecting a read error. The rearrangement links TRBV4-2 to TRBJ1-6; TRBD1 might be the D (6 bases). Looked up from germline, CDR1 is LGHNA and CDR2 is YNFKEQ. V was shortened by 3 bases and J by 8 bases, with 17 bases between the two germline ends. CDR3 length: 16 residues. The CDR3 nucleotides read TGTGCCAGCAGCCATACAGTACAGGGAACGGATTCACCCCTCCACTCT. Encoded protein: CASSHTVQGTDSPLHS.

This clonotype was seen many times. The V call is TRBV19, the J call TRBJ2-7; D could derive from TRBD1 or TRBD2 (5 bases each). With 4 bases removed from V and 2 bases from J, the gap between germline ends came to 9 bases. Germline CDR1 LNHDA, CDR2 SQIVND (reference sequence). The CDR3 extends over 13 amino acids. The CDR3 protein is CASSRDPAYEQYF. The CDR3 DNA is TGTGCCAGTAGTAGGGACCCGGCCTACGAGCAGTACTTC.

Regarding this clonotype: This may stem from a read error, because a much larger clone lies one nucleotide away. The CDR3 carries no conserved terminal phenylalanine or tryptophan, so it likely arises from a read error. The DNA is left out, because the CDR3 cannot be placed on it with certainty; the CDR3 is given as TCRdb lists it. CDR3 region: CASSSRGAPERGI. The chain joins TRBV7-9 to TRBJ2-1; TRBD1, the table's D call, lacks a check against the DNA. The CDR3 spans 13 residues, counting both ends. The germline CDR1 and CDR2 sequences are SEHNR and FQNEAQ (reference sequence).

This clonotype has ten or more counts. The rearrangement links TRBV4-3 to TRBJ2-3; no firm D call. Germline assignment: CDR1 LGHNA and CDR2 YSLEER. This CDR3 is 15 amino acids long. The V gene lost 0 bases and the J gene lost 5 bases, with 12 bases spanning the gap. CDR3: CASSQDGSSLDTQYF. The CDR3 DNA sequence: TGCGCCAGCAGCCAAGATGGGTCAAGCTTAGATACGCAGTATTTT.

The rearrangement uses TRBV4-1 and TRBJ2-3, with D possibly matching TRBD2 (5 bases). CDR1 and CDR2 (germline): MGHRA, YSYEKL. This CDR3 region has 16 residues. The ends were cut back, 4 bases at V and 5 bases at J, with 19 bases in the middle. The CDR3 nucleotides read TGCGCCAGCAGCCTCCTGGGCGGCTCCCGGGGAGATACGCAGTATTTT. This encodes CASSLLGGSRGDTQYF.

On this clonotype: A read error is possible here, since a much larger clone lies one base away. The genes are TRBV24-1 and TRBJ1-5; D unclear. The V and J ends lost 6 bases and 2 bases respectively, with 13 bases between them. Germline assignment: CDR1 KGHDR and CDR2 SFDVKD. The CDR3 totals 15 residues. DNA for the CDR3: TGTGCCACCAGTACCGAACTTAAGGGCAATCAGCCCCAGCATTTT. Protein: CATSTELKGNQPQHF.

This clonotype is a singleton in its sample. A much larger clone lies one base from this, so it may be a read error. This chain joins TRBV23-1 and TRBJ2-4; possible D gene TRBD2, 7 bases. TRBV23-1 counts as an open reading frame of uncertain function. The CDR3 loop spans 17 amino acids. CDR3 DNA: TGCGCCAGCAGTCAAGTCCTGGGGGCGGGGGCCAAAAAAATTCAGTACTTC. Amino acid sequence: CASSQVLGAGAKKIQYF.

Comment on this clonotype: One junction end disagrees with the germline gene, perhaps due to a read error. The J gene is TRBJ2-7, the V gene TRBV27; TRBD2 matches at 7 bases. Germline CDR1 MNHEY, CDR2 SMNVEV (reference sequence). The CDR3 runs to 16 residues. The CDR3 here is CASSLGGMDVTYEQHF. In DNA form, the CDR3 reads TGTGCCAGCAGTTTGGGGGGGATGGATGTAACCTACGAGCAGCACTTC.

As regards this clonotype: A much larger clone lies a single base off, so this may be a read error. The V gene is TRBV4-3, the J gene TRBJ2-2; D possibly matches TRBD1 or TRBD2 (5 bases each). Trimming stripped 2 bases from V and 3 bases from J, with 16 bases between. The germline V gene encodes CDR1 LGHNA and CDR2 YSLEER. The CDR3 sequence is 17 residues long. This CDR3 is CASSQIPAQGDTGELFF. In DNA form, the CDR3 reads TGCGCCAGCAGCCAAATCCCGGCGCAGGGAGACACCGGGGAGCTGTTTTTT.

The CDR3 sequence is CASSEGGFRESTEAFF. The CDR3, as DNA: TGTGCCAGCTCAGAAGGGGGGTTTCGGGAGAGCACTGAAGCTTTCTTT. This sequence joins TRBV18 and TRBJ1-1, with D possibly TRBD1 on 6 matching bases. Germline CDR1 and CDR2: KGHSH and LQKENI. This CDR3 has 16 residues. Trimming left V 5 bases short and J 4 bases short, with 20 bases between.

About this clonotype: One end of the junction does not line up with germline, which may come from a read error. V usage is TRBV28 and J usage is TRBJ1-6; D is possibly TRBD1 (6 bases). Germline V gives CDR1 MDHEN, CDR2 SYDVKM. The CDR3 totals 16 residues. In DNA, the CDR3 is TGTGCCAGCAGTTCAGTGACAGGCTTCTATAATTCACCCCCCCACTTT. Its protein product is CASSSVTGFYNSPPHF.

This clonotype has only a few counts. In DNA form, the CDR3 reads TGTGCCAGCAGTGAAGGGACATTCGGCGCTTATAATTCACCCCTCCACTTT. Its translation is CASSEGTFGAYNSPLHF. The chain is built from TRBV2 and TRBJ1-6; weak D call: TRBD1 (5 bases). The CDR3 is 17 residues long. The V gene's germline CDR1 is SNHLY and CDR2 FYNNEI. With 1 base removed from V and 4 bases from J, the gap between germline ends came to 14 bases.